This passage covers 24 T cell receptor beta chains from one sample sequenced in a study of control samples from healthy donors and cancer patients. The protocol was immunoSEQ multiplex PCR, while the TCRdb copy is restricted to in-frame clones and leaves out a portion. The sample holds 55,000 to 75,000 clones, around 87% seen once. Input material: PBMCs. The receptors come from a woman between 50 and 59 years old with head and neck cancer.

Worth noting for this clone: Within the sample, other DNA sequences also encode this same CDR3. The chain carries TRBV7-6 and TRBJ1-4; D ambiguous. The V end was cut by 5 bases, the J end by 8 bases, with 12 bases between. CDR3 size: 13 residues. Germline values: CDR1 SGHVS, CDR2 FNYEAQ. The chain's CDR3 is CASSLGPNEKLFF. The CDR3 bases are TGTGCCAGCAGCCTAGGACCAAACGAAAAACTGTTTTTT.

The chain joins TRBV19 to TRBJ1-6, with 10 positions matching TRBD1. The CDR3 runs to 14 residues. Germline V gene sequence: CDR1 LNHDA, CDR2 SQIVND (reference sequence). V lost 5 bases and J lost 7; bases outside the gene matches: 2. The CDR3 loop reads CASSPGQGNSPLHF. The CDR3 bases are TGTGCCAGTAGTCCGGGACAGGGGAATTCACCCCTCCACTTT.

The chain uses TRBV2 and TRBJ2-2; TRBD2 matches 12 bases. The trim removed 3 bases at V and 4 bases at J, leaving 6 bases unmatched. CDR3 length: 17 amino acids. CDR1 and CDR2 (germline): SNHLY, FYNNEI. CDR3 sequence reads: CASSDASGGAGTGELFF. The CDR3 region has the DNA TGTGCCAGCAGTGACGCTAGCGGGGGGGCGGGCACCGGGGAGCTGTTTTTT. The variable domain in full, completed from reference TRBV2 and TRBJ2-2, reads EPEVTQTPSHQVTQMGQEVILRCVPISNHLYFYWYRQILGQKVEFLVSFYNNEISEKSEIFDDQFSVERPDGSNFTLKIRSTKLEDSAMYFCASSDASGGAGTGELFFGEGSRLTVL.

This chain connects TRBV5-6 to TRBJ1-2; no definite D call. The V end was cut by 4 bases, the J end by 4 bases, with 17 bases between. The CDR3 totals 15 residues. Germline assignment: CDR1 SGHDT and CDR2 YYEEEE. CDR3 protein: CASSVGLRGSYGYTF. The CDR3 region has the DNA TGTGCCAGCAGCGTTGGCCTCCGTGGCAGCTATGGCTACACCTTC.

The chain is built from TRBV18 and TRBJ1-2, with 9 bases lining up with TRBD1. The CDR3 covers 15 residues. V lost 2 bases, J lost 3 bases, and 4 bases stayed unmatched. In germline, CDR1 is KGHSH, CDR2 LQKENI. CDR3 in amino acids: CASSPTGGSDYGYTF. For the CDR3, the DNA is TGTGCCAGCTCACCAACAGGGGGCTCGGACTATGGCTACACCTTC.

The chain combines TRBV5-1 with TRBJ1-1, with a weak D call TRBD1 (5 bases). This CDR3 region has 15 residues. Germline loops: CDR1 SGHRS, CDR2 YFSETQ. Trimming stripped 6 bases from V and 7 bases from J, with 22 bases between. Written as DNA, the CDR3 is TGCGCCAGCACCCTACGGGCGGGGGGGATAGATGAAGCTTTCTTT. Translation gives CASTLRAGGIDEAFF.

The J gene is TRBJ2-7, the V gene TRBV28; the D gene could be TRBD1 or TRBD2 (5 bases each). Between the trimmed V and J ends, which lost 7 bases and 4 bases, there was a span of 14 bases. Looked up from germline, CDR1 is MDHEN and CDR2 is SYDVKM. This CDR3 has 13 amino acids. CDR3 nucleotide sequence: TGTGCCAGCAACCGGGGCTTCGCGTACGAGCAGTACTTC. The encoded protein is CASNRGFAYEQYF.

The rearrangement joins TRBV7-8 to TRBJ2-1, with D possibly being TRBD1 or TRBD2 (5 bases each). This CDR3 region has 14 residues. V lost 0 bases and J 5 bases, leaving 8 bases between the germline ends. Per germline, CDR1 SGHVS and CDR2 FQNEAQ. The CDR3 coding sequence is TGTGCCAGCAGCTTAGCGGGACGGAACAATGAGCAGTTCTTC. Its protein is CASSLAGRNNEQFF.

This clone was seen only once. The chain uses TRBV11-2 and TRBJ1-1; no clear D. In germline, CDR1 is SGHAT, CDR2 FQNNGV. This CDR3 has 13 residues. Deletions cut 1 base from V and 2 bases from J, with 5 bases between. The CDR3 region is CASSLGVNTEAFF. Here the CDR3 DNA reads TGTGCCAGCAGCTTAGGAGTTAACACTGAAGCTTTCTTT. Full variable domain (outside the CDR3, taken from reference TRBV11-2 and TRBJ1-1): EAGVAQSPRYKIIEKRQSVAFWCNPISGHATLYWYQQILGQGPKLLIQFQNNGVVDDSQLPKDRFSAERLKGVDSTLKIQPAKLEDSAVYLCASSLGVNTEAFFGQGTRLTVV.

The chain recombines TRBV30 with TRBJ1-2; D gene uncertain. V was shortened by 2 bases and J by 5 bases, with 9 bases between the two germline ends. Germline V gene sequence: CDR1 GTSNPN, CDR2 SVGIG (reference sequence). This CDR3 is built from 12 residues. The CDR3 coding sequence is TGTGCCTGGAGTAAGGACCCTTATGGCTACACCTTC. This translates into CAWSKDPYGYTF.

The chain links TRBV5-1 to TRBJ2-5; TRBD2 aligns across 7 bases. The germline CDR1 and CDR2 sequences are SGHRS and YFSETQ. This CDR3 has 16 residues. The ends lost 0 bases at V and 2 bases at J; junction bases unmatched: 7. Written as DNA, the CDR3 is TGCGCCAGCAGCTTGGGCCATGGGGGGGGTCAAGAGACCCAGTACTTC. It encodes CASSLGHGGGQETQYF.

The J gene is TRBJ1-1, the V gene TRBV4-1; TRBD1 might be the D (6 bases). This CDR3 spans 16 amino acids. V was shortened by 1 base and J by 1 base, with 13 bases between the two germline ends. The V gene's germline CDR1 is MGHRA and CDR2 YSYEKL. CDR3 nucleotides: TGCGCCAGCAGCCAAGTTCCTGCCAGGGGGAACACTGAAGCTTTCTTT. This translates into CASSQVPARGNTEAFF.

This chain joins TRBV28 and TRBJ1-5; 8 bases map to TRBD1. The CDR3 is 15 residues long. The V gene end was trimmed by 6 bases and the J gene end by 5 bases; junction bases not matched to a gene: 9. CDR1 is MDHEN and CDR2 is SYDVKM in the germline V gene. The CDR3 loop is CASRRQGFPYQPQHF. CDR3 DNA: TGTGCCAGCAGACGACAGGGGTTCCCTTATCAGCCCCAGCATTTT. Looking up the rest from reference TRBV28 and TRBJ1-5 gives the full variable domain: DVKVTQSSRYLVKRTGEKVFLECVQDMDHENMFWYRQDPGLGLRLIYFSYDVKMKEKGDIPEGYSVSREKKERFSLILESASTNQTSMYLCASRRQGFPYQPQHFGDGTRLSIL.

The chain links TRBV27 to TRBJ2-1, with D possibly TRBD2 on 6 matching bases. CDR3 length: 15 amino acids. The V end was cut by 4 bases, the J end by 5 bases, with 15 bases between. Germline V gene sequence: CDR1 MNHEY, CDR2 SMNVEV (reference sequence). CDR3 sequence (DNA): TGTGCCAGCAGTTGGGGCAGGGAGGTAAACAATGAGCAGTTCTTC. Its protein product is CASSWGREVNNEQFF.

The chain couples TRBV6-2 or TRBV6-3 to TRBJ1-5; tentative D call: TRBD1 (6 bases). The CDR3 is 16 residues long. The V gene's germline CDR1 is MNHEY and CDR2 SVGEGT. Trimming removed 4 bases from V and 0 bases from J, with 13 bases in between. In nucleotides, the CDR3 is TGTGCCAGCAGTTTGGGGGGGGGCTATAGCAATCAGCCCCAGCATTTT. This translates into CASSLGGGYSNQPQHF.

This chain joins TRBV27 and TRBJ2-1; 9 nucleotides align to TRBD1. Germline trimming cut 5 bases from V and 3 bases from J; bases unmatched to any gene: 5. The CDR3 totals 15 residues. Germline V gene sequence: CDR1 MNHEY, CDR2 SMNVEV (reference sequence). The CDR3 nucleotides read TGTGCCAGCAGTCCCCTGGACAGGGGCTACAATGAGCAGTTCTTC. It translates to CASSPLDRGYNEQFF.

The sample holds one count of this clone. The chain links TRBV6-5 to TRBJ2-5; 10 nucleotides match TRBD1. From germline, CDR1 is MNHEY and CDR2 SVGAGI. V lost 6 bases to trimming and J lost 4 bases; unmatched junction nucleotides: 8. The CDR3 is 15 amino acids. CDR3 nucleotides: TGTGCCAGCAGGGAGCGGGACAGGGGAGGAGAGACCCAGTACTTC. Its protein is CASRERDRGGETQYF.

The chain couples TRBV10-3 to TRBJ2-3, with D unclear. V was clipped by 8 bases and J by 3 bases, with 12 bases between them. The CDR3 contains 13 residues. From germline, CDR1 is ENHRY and CDR2 SYGVKD. The CDR3 region has the DNA TGTGCCATCGCGTCAGGCGAAACAGATACGCAGTATTTT. Protein: CAIASGETDTQYF.

This sequence joins TRBV19 and TRBJ1-2; 9 bases line up with TRBD1. The length of the CDR3 is 19 residues. Germline V gene sequence: CDR1 LNHDA, CDR2 SQIVND (reference sequence). Losses at the gene ends were 5 bases for V and 5 bases for J; bases not matched to a gene: 21. CDR3 nucleotides: TGTGCCAGTAGTCCCCAGGGACAGGGACGGAGAGGGGGAGCTTATGGCTACACCTTC. Translating it yields CASSPQGQGRRGGAYGYTF.

V is TRBV7-3 and J is TRBJ2-2; 7 nucleotides match TRBD2. Germline lookup yields CDR1 SGHTA and CDR2 FQGTGA. V gave up 0 bases and J gave up 7 bases; unmatched junction bases: 2. CDR3 length: 14 amino acids. The CDR3 region is CASSLTGEGGELFF. In DNA form, the CDR3 reads TGTGCCAGCAGCTTAACCGGGGAGGGCGGGGAGCTGTTTTTT.

The chain uses TRBV5-1 and TRBJ2-5; D might be TRBD1 (6 bases). CDR1 and CDR2 from the germline V gene are SGHRS and YFSETQ. This CDR3 has 15 residues. Trimming removed 4 bases from V and 2 bases from J, with 15 bases in between. The CDR3 loop is CASSGGQNYQETQYF. CDR3 in DNA: TGCGCCAGCAGCGGCGGACAGAACTATCAAGAGACCCAGTACTTC.

The chain recombines TRBV7-8 with TRBJ2-1, with TRBD2 identical over 9 bases. Trimming at V came to 1 base and at J to 2 bases, leaving 3 bases not matched to a gene. Germline V gene data show CDR1 as SGHVS and CDR2 as FQNEAQ. The CDR3 consists of 16 residues. The CDR3 loop reads CASSLDSGGPYNEQFF. In DNA, the CDR3 is TGTGCCAGCAGCTTAGATAGCGGGGGCCCCTACAATGAGCAGTTCTTC.

The gene calls are TRBV11-2 and TRBJ2-7, with 9 bases identical to TRBD1. V lost 4 bases, J lost 2 bases, and 3 bases stayed unmatched. Germline lookup yields CDR1 SGHAT and CDR2 FQNNGV. The CDR3 is 14 residues long. CDR3 residues: CASSSGTGPYEQYF. The CDR3 DNA follows: TGTGCCAGCAGCTCGGGGACAGGGCCCTACGAGCAGTACTTC.

This clone came up once. The chain employs TRBV6-1 and TRBJ2-3; 7 nucleotides line up with TRBD1. This CDR3 is built from 15 residues. J gave up 0 bases and V 7 bases, and 7 bases lay outside the gene matches. Looked up from germline, CDR1 is MNHNS and CDR2 is SASEGT. Here the CDR3 DNA reads TGTGCCAGCATGTACTTGGGACAGAGCACAGATACGCAGTATTTT. Its translation is CASMYLGQSTDTQYF.